The sequence of this T cell receptor (beta chain) was determined in a study of blood T cell repertoires in COVID-19. The CDR3 is made up of 20 amino acids. The V and J ends lost 4 bases and 2 bases respectively, with 28 bases between them. Using immunoSEQ multiplex PCR, the repertoire was profiled, and TCRdb retains in-frame clones only, with some absent. The repertoire holds some 180,000 clones, with around 80% as singletons. This chain links TRBV5-3 with TRBJ2-4; maybe TRBD2 (6 bases). TRBV5-3 is marked as an open reading frame, function uncertain. What was sequenced was peripheral blood. This TCR came from a woman in her forties with COVID-19, enrolled during active disease. In nucleotides, the CDR3 is TGTGCCAGAAGCCCCCGGAAAACAAATACTAGCAGAACCCCCAAAAACATTCAGTACTTC. Its translation is CARSPRKTNTSRTPKNIQYF.